The source of this T cell receptor beta chain is a study of CD8 T cells in ankylosing spondylitis. Study-wide findings and caveats: Roughly eight highly homologous variants formed a TCR beta motif that appeared characteristic of ankylosing spondylitis blood.

This clonotype was counted a few times. Its antigen remains unidentified. Scientists made TCR beta libraries using quantitative 5'-RACE with molecular barcodes. TCRdb used MiXCR to reprocess the 5' RACE reads, holding one entry per CDR3 protein. The sample includes approximately 210,000 distinct CDR3 sequences, more than 10% of them seen just once. This CDR3 has 14 amino acids. Germline V gene sequence: CDR1 MGHRA, CDR2 YSYEKL. V shed 1 base and J shed 4 bases, with 10 bases lying between them. Source material: blood, either unsorted or a sorted T cell fraction (not recorded which). The TCR comes from a male donor with ankylosing spondylitis or in good health (not recorded which). The chain links TRBV4-1 to TRBJ1-1; the D is unclear. The chain's CDR3 is CASSQVRAGTEAFF. The DNA for the CDR3 is TGCGCCAGCAGCCAAGTAAGGGCCGGCACTGAAGCTTTCTTT.